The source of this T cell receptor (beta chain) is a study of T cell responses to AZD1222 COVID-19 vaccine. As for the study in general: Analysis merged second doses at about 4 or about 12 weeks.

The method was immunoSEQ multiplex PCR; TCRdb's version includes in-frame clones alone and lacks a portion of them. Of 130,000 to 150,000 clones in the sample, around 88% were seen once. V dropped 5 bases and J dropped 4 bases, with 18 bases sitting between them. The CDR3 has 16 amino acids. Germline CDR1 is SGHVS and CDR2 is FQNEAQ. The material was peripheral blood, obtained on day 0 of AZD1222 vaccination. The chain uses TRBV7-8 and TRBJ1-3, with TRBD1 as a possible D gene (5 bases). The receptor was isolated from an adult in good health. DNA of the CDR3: TGTGCCAGCAGCCCGGGACTCCGGGGGAGGGGAAACACCATATATTTT. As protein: CASSPGLRGRGNTIYF. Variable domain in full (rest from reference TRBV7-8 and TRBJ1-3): GAGVSQSPRYKVAKRGQDVALRCDPISGHVSLFWYQQALGQGPEFLTYFQNEAQLDKSGLPSDRFFAERPEGSVSTLKIQRTQQEDSAVYLCASSPGLRGRGNTIYFGEGSWLTVV.